This T cell receptor (beta chain) is from a study of shared clonotypes between healthy human individuals. Turning to the study itself: A few men and a couple of women, aged 18 to 49, were donors. The study used three CD4 naive, three CD4 memory, two CD8 naive and one CD8 memory plate per donor. Overall study results and limits: All-four-donor shared clonotypes had higher generation probabilities than non-shared clonotypes did.

Trimming removed 2 bases at V and 4 bases at J, with 15 bases between. The CDR3 is 16 residues long. Germline CDR1 and CDR2: SNHLY and FYNNEI. Details on this clone: Its antigen remains unknown.

The method was immunoSEQ multiplex PCR; TCRdb's version includes in-frame clones alone and lacks a portion of them. The table lists hundreds of thousands of clones, roughly 73% of them singletons. The sample comprised memory CD4+ T cells sorted from blood. The subset: CD45RA-negative fraction. The source is a woman aged 30 to 39 in good health. V usage is TRBV2 and J usage is TRBJ1-5; D is perhaps TRBD1 (5 bases). The CDR3 DNA is TGTGCCAGCAGTGAAAATTATAGGGCAGGGAATCAGCCCCAGCATTTT. Its translation: CASSENYRAGNQPQHF.